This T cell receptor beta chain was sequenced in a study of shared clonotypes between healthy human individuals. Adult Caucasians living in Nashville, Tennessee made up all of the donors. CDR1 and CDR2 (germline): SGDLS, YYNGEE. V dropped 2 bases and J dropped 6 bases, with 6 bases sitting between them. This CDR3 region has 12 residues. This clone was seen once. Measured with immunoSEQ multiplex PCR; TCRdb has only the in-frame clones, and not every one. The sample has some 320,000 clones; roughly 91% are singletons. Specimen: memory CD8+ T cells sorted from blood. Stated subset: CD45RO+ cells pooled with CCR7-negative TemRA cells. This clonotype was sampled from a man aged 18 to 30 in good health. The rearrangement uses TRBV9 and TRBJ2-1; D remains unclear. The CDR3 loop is CASSVVANEQFF. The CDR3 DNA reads TGTGCCAGCAGCGTCGTCGCCAATGAGCAGTTCTTC.